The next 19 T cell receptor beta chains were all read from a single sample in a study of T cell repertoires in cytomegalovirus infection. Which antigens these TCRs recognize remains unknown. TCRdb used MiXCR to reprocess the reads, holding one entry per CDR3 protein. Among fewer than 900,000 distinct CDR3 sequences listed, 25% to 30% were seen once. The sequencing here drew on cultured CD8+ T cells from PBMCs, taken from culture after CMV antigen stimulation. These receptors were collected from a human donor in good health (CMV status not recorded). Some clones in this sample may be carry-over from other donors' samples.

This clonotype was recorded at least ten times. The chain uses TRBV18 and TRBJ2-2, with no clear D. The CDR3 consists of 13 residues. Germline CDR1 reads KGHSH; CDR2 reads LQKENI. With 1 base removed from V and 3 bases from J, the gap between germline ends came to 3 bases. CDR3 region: CASSPQDTGELFF. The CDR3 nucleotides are TGTGCCAGCTCACCACAGGACACCGGGGAGCTGTTTTTT. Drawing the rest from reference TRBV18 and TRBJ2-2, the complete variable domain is NAGVMQNPRHLVRRRGQEARLRCSPMKGHSHVYWYRQLPEEGLKFMVYLQKENIIDESGMPKERFSAEFPKEGPSILRIQQVVRGDSAAYFCASSPQDTGELFFGEGSRLTVL.

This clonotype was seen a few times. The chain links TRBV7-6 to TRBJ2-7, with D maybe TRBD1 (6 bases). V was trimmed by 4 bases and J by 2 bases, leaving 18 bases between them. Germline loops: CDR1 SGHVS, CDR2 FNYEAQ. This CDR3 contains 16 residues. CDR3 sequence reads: CASSSGTGSYTYEQYF. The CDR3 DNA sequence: TGTGCCAGCAGCTCCGGCACAGGGTCCTATACCTACGAGCAGTACTTC.

In nucleotides, the CDR3 is TGTGCCAGCAGCCCCGAGGGGGGGGGCCTCACAGATACGCAGTATTTT. It yields the protein CASSPEGGGLTDTQYF. The chain employs TRBV4-2 and TRBJ2-3; the D gene is possibly TRBD2 (7 bases). The germline V gene encodes CDR1 LGHNA and CDR2 YNFKEQ. The CDR3 covers 16 residues. V lost 4 bases to trimming and J lost 2 bases, with 16 bases between them.

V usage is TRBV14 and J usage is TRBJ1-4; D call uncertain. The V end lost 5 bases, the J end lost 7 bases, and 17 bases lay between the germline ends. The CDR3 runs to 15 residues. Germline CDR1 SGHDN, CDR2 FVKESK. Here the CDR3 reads CASSDYTAASEKLFF. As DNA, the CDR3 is TGTGCCAGCAGCGACTACACTGCGGCGAGTGAAAAACTGTTTTTT.

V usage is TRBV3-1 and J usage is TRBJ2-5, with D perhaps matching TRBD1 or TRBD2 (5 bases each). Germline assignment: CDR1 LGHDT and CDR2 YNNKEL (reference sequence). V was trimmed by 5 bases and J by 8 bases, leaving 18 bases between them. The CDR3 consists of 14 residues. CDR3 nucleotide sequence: TGTGCCAGCAGCTACCGGGACCCCTATAAAACCCAGTACTTC. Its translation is CASSYRDPYKTQYF.

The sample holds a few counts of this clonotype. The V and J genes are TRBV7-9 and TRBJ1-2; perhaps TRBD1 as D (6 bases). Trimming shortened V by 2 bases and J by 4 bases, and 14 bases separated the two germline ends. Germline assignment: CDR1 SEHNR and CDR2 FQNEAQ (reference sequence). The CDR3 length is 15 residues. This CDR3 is CASSLTTGRVYGYTF. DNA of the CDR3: TGTGCCAGCAGCTTAACCACAGGGCGAGTCTATGGCTACACCTTC.

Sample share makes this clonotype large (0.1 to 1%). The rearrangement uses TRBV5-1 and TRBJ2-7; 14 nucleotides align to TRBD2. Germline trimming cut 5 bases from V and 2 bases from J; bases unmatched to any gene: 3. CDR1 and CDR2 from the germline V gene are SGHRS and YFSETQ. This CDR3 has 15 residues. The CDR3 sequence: CASSWTSGGTYEQYF. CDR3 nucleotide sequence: TGCGCCAGCAGTTGGACTAGCGGGGGGACCTACGAGCAGTACTTC. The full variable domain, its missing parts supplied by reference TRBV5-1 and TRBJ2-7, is KAGVTQTPRYLIKTRGQQVTLSCSPISGHRSVSWYQQTPGQGLQFLFEYFSETQRNKGNFPGRFSGRQFSNSRSEMNVSTLELGDSALYLCASSWTSGGTYEQYFGPGTRLTVT.

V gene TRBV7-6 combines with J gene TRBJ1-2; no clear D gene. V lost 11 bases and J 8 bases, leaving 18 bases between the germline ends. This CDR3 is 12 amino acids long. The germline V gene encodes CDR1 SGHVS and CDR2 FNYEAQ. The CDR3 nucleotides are TGTGCCGGCTTTCCAGGCTCGGAGGGCTACACCTTC. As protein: CAGFPGSEGYTF.

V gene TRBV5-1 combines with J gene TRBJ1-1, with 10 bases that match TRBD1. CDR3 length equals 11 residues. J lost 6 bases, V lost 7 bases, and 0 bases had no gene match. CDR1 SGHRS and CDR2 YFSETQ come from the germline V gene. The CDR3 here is CASGQGAEAFF. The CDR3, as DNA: TGCGCCAGCGGACAGGGGGCTGAAGCTTTCTTT.

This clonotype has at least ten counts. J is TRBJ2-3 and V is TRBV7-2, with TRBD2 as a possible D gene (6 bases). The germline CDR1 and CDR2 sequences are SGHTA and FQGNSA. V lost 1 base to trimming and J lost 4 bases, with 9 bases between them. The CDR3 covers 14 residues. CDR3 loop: CASSLEPGADTQYF. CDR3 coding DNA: TGTGCCAGCAGCTTAGAGCCGGGGGCAGATACGCAGTATTTT.

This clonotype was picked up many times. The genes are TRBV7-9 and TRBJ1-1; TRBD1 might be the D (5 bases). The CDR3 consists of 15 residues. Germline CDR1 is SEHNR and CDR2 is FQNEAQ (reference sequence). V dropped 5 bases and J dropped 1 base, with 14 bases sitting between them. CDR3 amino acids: CASSPRGVGNTEAFF. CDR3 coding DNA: TGTGCCAGCAGCCCGAGAGGGGTCGGGAACACTGAAGCTTTCTTT.

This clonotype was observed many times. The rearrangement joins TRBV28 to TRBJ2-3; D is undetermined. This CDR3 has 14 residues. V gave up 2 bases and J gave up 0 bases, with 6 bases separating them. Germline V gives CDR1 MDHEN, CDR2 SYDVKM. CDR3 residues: CASSLLPSTDTQYF. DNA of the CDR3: TGTGCCAGCAGTTTACTTCCTAGCACAGATACGCAGTATTTT. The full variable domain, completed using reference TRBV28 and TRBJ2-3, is DVKVTQSSRYLVKRTGEKVFLECVQDMDHENMFWYRQDPGLGLRLIYFSYDVKMKEKGDIPEGYSVSREKKERFSLILESASTNQTSMYLCASSLLPSTDTQYFGPGTRLTVL.

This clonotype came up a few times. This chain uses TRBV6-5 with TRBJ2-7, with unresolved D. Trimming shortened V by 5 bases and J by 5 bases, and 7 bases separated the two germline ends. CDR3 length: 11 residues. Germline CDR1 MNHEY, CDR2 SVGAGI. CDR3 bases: TGTGCCAGCAGTCATTATCACGAGCAGTACTTC. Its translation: CASSHYHEQYF.

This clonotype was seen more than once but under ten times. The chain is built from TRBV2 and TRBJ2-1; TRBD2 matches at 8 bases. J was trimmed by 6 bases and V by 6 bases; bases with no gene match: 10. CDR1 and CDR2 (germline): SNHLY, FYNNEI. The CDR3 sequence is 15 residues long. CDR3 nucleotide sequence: TGTGCCAGCAGGACGGCAGCGGGGGCTATCAATGAGCAGTTCTTC. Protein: CASRTAAGAINEQFF.

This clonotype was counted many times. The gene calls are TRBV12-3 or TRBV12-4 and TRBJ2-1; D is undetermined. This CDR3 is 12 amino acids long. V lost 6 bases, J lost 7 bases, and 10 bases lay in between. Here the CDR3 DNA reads TGTGCCAGCAGCTTCGCGGTTAATGAGCAGTTCTTC. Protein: CASSFAVNEQFF.

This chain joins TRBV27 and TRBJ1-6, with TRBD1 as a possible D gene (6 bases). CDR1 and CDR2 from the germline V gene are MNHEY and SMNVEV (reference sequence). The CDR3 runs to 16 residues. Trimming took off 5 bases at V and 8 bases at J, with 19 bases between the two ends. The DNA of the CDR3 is TGTGCCAGCAGTCCACTGACAGGCCCCGGGGATTCACCCCTCCACTTT. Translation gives CASSPLTGPGDSPLHF.

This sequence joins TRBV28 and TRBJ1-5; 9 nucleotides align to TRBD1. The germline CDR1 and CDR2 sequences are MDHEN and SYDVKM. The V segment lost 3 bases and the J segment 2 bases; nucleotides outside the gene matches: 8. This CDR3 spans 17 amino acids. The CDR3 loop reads CASSFGTGQGGNQPQHF. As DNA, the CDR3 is TGTGCCAGCAGTTTTGGGACAGGGCAGGGTGGCAATCAGCCCCAGCATTTT.

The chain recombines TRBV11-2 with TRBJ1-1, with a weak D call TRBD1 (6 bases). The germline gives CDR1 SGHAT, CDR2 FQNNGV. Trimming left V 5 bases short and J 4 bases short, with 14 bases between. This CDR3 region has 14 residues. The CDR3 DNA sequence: TGTGCCAGCAGCCAGGGGCGCCCCGGCACTGAAGCTTTCTTT. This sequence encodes CASSQGRPGTEAFF. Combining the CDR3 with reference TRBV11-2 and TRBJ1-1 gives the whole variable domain EAGVAQSPRYKIIEKRQSVAFWCNPISGHATLYWYQQILGQGPKLLIQFQNNGVVDDSQLPKDRFSAERLKGVDSTLKIQPAKLEDSAVYLCASSQGRPGTEAFFGQGTRLTVV.

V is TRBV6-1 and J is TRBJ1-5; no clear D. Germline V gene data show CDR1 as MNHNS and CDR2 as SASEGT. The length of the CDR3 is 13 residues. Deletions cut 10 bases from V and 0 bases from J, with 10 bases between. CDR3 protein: CAIGSYSNQPQHF. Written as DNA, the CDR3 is TGTGCCATCGGTTCCTATAGCAATCAGCCCCAGCATTTT.